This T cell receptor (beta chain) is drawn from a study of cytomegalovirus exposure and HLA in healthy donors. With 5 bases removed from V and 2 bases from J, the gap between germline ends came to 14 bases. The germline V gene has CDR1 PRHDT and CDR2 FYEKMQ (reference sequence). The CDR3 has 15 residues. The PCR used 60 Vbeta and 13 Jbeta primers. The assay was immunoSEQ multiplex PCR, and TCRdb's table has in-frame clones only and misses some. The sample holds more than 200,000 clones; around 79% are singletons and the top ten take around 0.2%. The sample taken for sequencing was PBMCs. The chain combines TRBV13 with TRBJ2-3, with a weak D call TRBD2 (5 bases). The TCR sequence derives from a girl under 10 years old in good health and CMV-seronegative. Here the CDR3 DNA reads TGTGCCAGCAGCCTCGGCGGGTTAACCACAGATACGCAGTATTTT. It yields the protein CASSLGGLTTDTQYF.